The 24 T cell receptor beta chains listed next were all sequenced from one sample in a study of T-cell reconstitution after alpha-beta-depleted transplantation in children. The authors prepared the TCRbeta library with unique molecular identifiers. MiXCR, run by TCRdb on the PCR reads, gives a single entry per CDR3 protein. Seen here are around 300,000 distinct CDR3 sequences, 11% observed once, and the top ten hold roughly a quarter. Source: peripheral blood, taken 180 days after TCRalphabeta/CD19-depleted stem cell transplant. The receptors originated from a male patient between 2 and 15 years old who had a stem cell transplant for chronic granulomatous disease, so the T cells may come from the graft donor.

The sample holds many counts of this clonotype. The chain carries TRBV7-3 and TRBJ2-3; 9 bases match TRBD1. Trimming cost V 4 bases and J 6 bases; bases outside gene matches: 2. Germline V gene data show CDR1 as SGHTA and CDR2 as FQGTGA. The CDR3 is made up of 13 amino acids. This CDR3 reads CASSSQGADTQYF. The CDR3 DNA reads as TGTGCCAGCAGCTCACAGGGGGCGGATACGCAGTATTTT.

This clonotype has ten or more counts. CDR3 DNA sequence: TGTGCCAGCAGACGAGGGACAGAGGTGACGCAGTATTTT. Protein: CASRRGTEVTQYF. The V gene is TRBV12-3 or TRBV12-4, the J gene TRBJ2-3; 7 nucleotides agree with TRBD1. CDR3 size: 13 residues. With 6 bases clipped from V and 9 bases from J, the junction kept 9 bases outside the gene matches.

This clonotype has only a few counts. The chain uses TRBV12-3 or TRBV12-4 and TRBJ1-2; no firm D call. Deletions cut 3 bases from V and 5 bases from J, with 13 bases between. The CDR3 is 14 residues long. The CDR3 nucleotides read TGTGCCAGCAGTTTTAGGGAAAGTGCTTATGGCTACACCTTC. Its protein product is CASSFRESAYGYTF.

This clonotype was seen a single time. The chain links TRBV29-1 to TRBJ1-3, with D uncertain. V lost 6 bases and J 2 bases, leaving 11 bases between the germline ends. Germline CDR1 and CDR2: SQVTM and ANQGSEA. This CDR3 region has 13 residues. Here the CDR3 reads CSVLESAGNTIYF. The CDR3 DNA follows: TGCAGCGTCCTGGAGAGCGCTGGAAACACCATATATTTT.

This clonotype came up a few times. V usage is TRBV5-4 and J usage is TRBJ2-3, with D unresolved. The CDR3 contains 13 residues. Trimming left V 3 bases short and J 5 bases short, with 10 bases between. Germline values: CDR1 SGHNT, CDR2 YYREEE (reference sequence). CDR3 loop: CASSSGNKDTQYF. As DNA, the CDR3 is TGTGCCAGCAGCTCGGGCAATAAAGATACGCAGTATTTT.

This clonotype has a count of ten or more. This sequence joins TRBV6-2 or TRBV6-3 and TRBJ2-2; TRBD1 is a possible D gene (5 bases). The CDR3 is made up of 13 amino acids. The V gene lost 6 bases and the J gene lost 4 bases, with 9 bases spanning the gap. In germline, CDR1 is MNHEY, CDR2 SVGEGT. The CDR3 nucleotides are TGTGCCAGCAGCCTCAGGGTCACCGGGGAGCTGTTTTTT. It encodes CASSLRVTGELFF.

There are many counts of this clonotype. The rearrangement links TRBV12-3 or TRBV12-4 to TRBJ1-1; D ambiguous. This CDR3 has 14 amino acids. Between the trimmed V and J ends, which lost 8 bases and 0 bases, there was a span of 13 bases. The CDR3 spells CASSPRAMNTEAFF. The DNA of the CDR3 is TGTGCCAGCTCCCCCAGAGCGATGAACACTGAAGCTTTCTTT.

The chain carries TRBV5-5 and TRBJ2-1, with 9 bases fitting TRBD1. This CDR3 spans 15 amino acids. V lost 0 bases, J lost 7 bases, and 5 bases stayed unmatched. Germline V CDR1 and CDR2: SGHKS, YYEKEE (reference sequence). The CDR3 spells CASSLGQGVFNEQFF. CDR3 DNA sequence: TGTGCCAGCAGCTTGGGACAGGGGGTGTTTAATGAGCAGTTCTTC.

The chain is built from TRBV7-9 and TRBJ2-2, with 8 nucleotides matching TRBD2. V shed 2 bases and J 9 bases; nucleotides not matched to a gene: 11. The germline CDR1 and CDR2 sequences are SEHNR and FQNEAQ (reference sequence). The CDR3 sequence is 16 residues long. CDR3 sequence reads: CASSLPSLADHRELFF. The CDR3 nucleotides are TGTGCCAGCAGCTTACCGTCACTAGCGGACCACCGGGAGCTGTTTTTT.

This clonotype has a count of ten or more. The chain recombines TRBV3-1 with TRBJ2-1; tentatively, D is TRBD1 (5 bases). CDR3 length equals 15 residues. V dropped 5 bases and J dropped 9 bases, with 20 bases sitting between them. The germline V gene encodes CDR1 LGHDT and CDR2 YNNKEL (reference sequence). The DNA for the CDR3 is TGTGCCAGCAGCTTGCCCCCTGGGGCGGCGGCTGAGCAGTTCTTC. It specifies CASSLPPGAAAEQFF.

A remark on this clonotype: This sequence may be a read error, since a much larger clone differs from it by one base. The V call is TRBV4-2, the J call TRBJ1-4; TRBD1 matches at 9 bases. CDR3 length: 15 amino acids. CDR1 is LGHNA, CDR2 YNFKEQ, per germline. CDR3: CACSLTGGSAEKLFF. Written as DNA, the CDR3 is TGTGCCTGCAGCCTAACAGGGGGCTCGGCTGAAAAACTGTTTTTT.

There are many counts of this clonotype. The chain couples TRBV5-1 to TRBJ2-3; 10 nucleotides align to TRBD1. CDR3 length: 15 residues. Germline CDR1 is SGHRS and CDR2 is YFSETQ. V trimming: 0 bases; J trimming: 6 bases; junction bases outside the gene matches: 4. The CDR3 DNA is TGCGCCAGCAGCTTGGCGGACAGGGGGATTGATACGCAGTATTTT. This encodes CASSLADRGIDTQYF.

This clonotype was observed many times. The chain joins TRBV7-9 to TRBJ2-7, with unresolved D. V was clipped by 7 bases and J by 6 bases, with 13 bases between them. The CDR3 length is 12 residues. CDR1 and CDR2 from the germline V gene are SEHNR and FQNEAQ (reference sequence). In DNA form, the CDR3 reads TGTGCCAGCACCCCTCACTACGGCGAGCAGTACTTC. Residues: CASTPHYGEQYF.

There are many counts of this clonotype. This sequence joins TRBV12-3 or TRBV12-4 and TRBJ2-2; D may be TRBD1 or TRBD2 (5 bases each). The CDR3 sequence is 14 residues long. V shed 8 bases and J shed 5 bases, with 15 bases lying between them. This CDR3 is CASAAGGDTGELFF. CDR3 in DNA: TGTGCCAGCGCCGCTGGGGGAGATACCGGGGAGCTGTTTTTT.

This clonotype showed up many times. The gene calls are TRBV7-2 and TRBJ1-4; TRBD1 is a possible D gene (5 bases). V lost 2 bases and J lost 11, with 12 bases in between. This CDR3 has 13 residues. In germline, CDR1 is SGHTA, CDR2 FQGNSA. CDR3 DNA sequence: TGTGCCAGCAGCTTAATGGGCAGGGATAAACTGTTTTTT. This encodes CASSLMGRDKLFF.

There are many counts of this clonotype. The chain joins TRBV5-1 to TRBJ1-5; TRBD1 matches 10 bases. J lost 3 bases, V lost 3 bases, and 9 bases had no gene match. Germline V CDR1 and CDR2: SGHRS, YFSETQ. The CDR3 length is 17 residues. DNA of the CDR3: TGCGCCAGCAGCTCCCGGACAGGGGGAAATGTCAATCAGCCCCAGCATTTT. Translation: CASSSRTGGNVNQPQHF.

Of note for this clonotype: A much larger clone lies one base from this, so it may be a read error. The V gene is TRBV29-1, the J gene TRBJ2-1; TRBD2 matches 12 bases. The CDR3 loop spans 14 amino acids. The germline gives CDR1 SQVTM, CDR2 ANQGSEA. CDR3 sequence reads: CGVPTSGRYNEQFF. The CDR3 nucleotides read TGCGGCGTTCCGACTAGCGGGAGATACAATGAGCAGTTCTTC.

About this clonotype itself: This may arise from a read error, as a much more abundant clone is one base away. The chain is built from TRBV29-1 and TRBJ2-3; TRBD2 matches at 8 bases. The CDR3 totals 13 residues. The V and J ends lost 7 bases and 1 base, in that order; junction bases with no gene match: 4. Germline V CDR1 and CDR2: SQVTM, ANQGSEA. CDR3 residues: CSGALAGTDTQYF. Written as DNA, the CDR3 is TGCAGCGGCGCACTAGCGGGCACAGATACGCAGTATTTT.

This clonotype has a count of ten or more. The rearrangement joins TRBV4-2 to TRBJ1-4; D uncertain. Deletions cut 3 bases from V and 8 bases from J, with 28 bases between. Germline CDR1 reads LGHNA; CDR2 reads YNFKEQ. The CDR3 totals 19 residues. The CDR3 nucleotides read TGTGCCAGCAGCCACATGCCACCCCCACGGTTGGGGATTGGGGAAAAACTGTTTTTT. It encodes CASSHMPPPRLGIGEKLFF.

This clonotype was detected many times. The gene calls are TRBV6-2 or TRBV6-3 and TRBJ2-1; no firm D call. The CDR3 contains 14 residues. V was cut by 0 bases and J by 6 bases, with 9 bases left in between. Per the germline V gene, CDR1 is MNHEY and CDR2 is SVGEGT. CDR3 bases: TGTGCCAGCAGTTACTCTTATTCTCGCAATGAGCAGTTCTTC. Its translation: CASSYSYSRNEQFF.

This clonotype was counted many times. V is TRBV12-3 or TRBV12-4 and J is TRBJ2-4; 9 positions match TRBD1. The CDR3 has 17 residues. V shed 4 bases and J 1 base; nucleotides not matched to a gene: 8. CDR3 region: CASSSLGTGRAKNIQYF. The DNA for the CDR3 is TGTGCCAGCAGTTCTCTCGGGACAGGGAGGGCCAAAAACATTCAGTACTTC.

There are many counts of this clonotype. The chain joins TRBV20-1 to TRBJ2-7; TRBD1 matches at 7 bases. Germline V gene data show CDR1 as DFQATT and CDR2 as SNEGSKA (reference sequence). The CDR3 has 11 residues. V dropped 5 bases and J dropped 6; count of bases not matched to a gene: 4. The CDR3 protein is CSASTGVEQYF. CDR3 DNA sequence: TGCAGTGCTTCCACAGGGGTCGAGCAGTACTTC.

To note about this clonotype: The CDR3 carries no conserved terminal phenylalanine or tryptophan, so it likely arises from a read error. This sequence joins TRBV6-4 and TRBJ2-7, with 8 bases lining up with TRBD2. The CDR3 extends over 15 amino acids. Trimming cost V 0 bases and J 4 bases; bases outside gene matches: 5. Germline CDR1 reads MRHNA; CDR2 reads SNTAGT. The CDR3 sequence is CASSDSSGMGYEQYL. DNA for the CDR3: TGTGCCAGCAGTGACTCTAGCGGGATGGGTTACGAGCAGTACCTC.

Many counts were recorded for this clonotype. This rearrangement joins TRBV20-1 to TRBJ1-6; 7 bases fit TRBD1. CDR1 and CDR2 (germline): DFQATT, SNEGSKA (reference sequence). The CDR3 runs 16 residues. V lost 6 bases, J lost 8 bases, and 16 bases stayed unmatched. CDR3 nucleotides: TGCAGTGCACCGGGACAGTTCGGGCTACGCGATTCACCCCTCCACTTT. This codes for CSAPGQFGLRDSPLHF.